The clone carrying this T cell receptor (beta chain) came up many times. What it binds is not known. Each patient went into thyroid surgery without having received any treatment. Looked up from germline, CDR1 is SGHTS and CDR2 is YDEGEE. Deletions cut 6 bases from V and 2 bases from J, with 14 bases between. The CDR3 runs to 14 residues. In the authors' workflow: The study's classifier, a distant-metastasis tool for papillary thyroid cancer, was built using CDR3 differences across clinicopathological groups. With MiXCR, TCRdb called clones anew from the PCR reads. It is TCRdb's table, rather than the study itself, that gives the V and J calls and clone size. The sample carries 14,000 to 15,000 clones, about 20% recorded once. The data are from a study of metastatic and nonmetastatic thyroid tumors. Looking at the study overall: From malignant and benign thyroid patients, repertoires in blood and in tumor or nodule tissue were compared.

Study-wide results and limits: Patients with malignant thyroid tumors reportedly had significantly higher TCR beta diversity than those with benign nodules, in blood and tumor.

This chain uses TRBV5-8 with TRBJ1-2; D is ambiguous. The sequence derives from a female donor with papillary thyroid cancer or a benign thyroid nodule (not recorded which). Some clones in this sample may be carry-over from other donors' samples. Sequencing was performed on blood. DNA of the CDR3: TGTGCCAGCACCCCCTTGCGGCTGAACTATGGCTACACCTTC. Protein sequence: CASTPLRLNYGYTF.